One and the same sample provided the 3 T cell receptor beta chains below, sequenced in a study of blood T cell repertoires in COVID-19. Using immunoSEQ multiplex PCR, the repertoire was profiled, and TCRdb retains in-frame clones only, with some absent. This table holds about 140,000 clones, around 80% found once. Input material: peripheral blood. The origin of the receptors is a human donor in a cohort sampled during active COVID-19.

The genes are TRBV3-1 (or the pseudogene TRBV3-2) and TRBJ2-1; tentatively, D is TRBD2 (6 bases). Trimming shortened V by 1 base and J by 4 bases, and 11 bases separated the two germline ends. The CDR3 has 15 residues. Germline V CDR1 and CDR2: LGHDT, YNNKEL (reference sequence). The CDR3 nucleotides are TGTGCCAGCAGCCAAGGGCGGGGAGGTTACAATGAGCAGTTCTTC. Translated: CASSQGRGGYNEQFF.

The gene calls are TRBV6-2 or TRBV6-3 and TRBJ2-1; 8 bases fit TRBD2. The V and J ends lost 0 bases and 5 bases, in that order; junction bases with no gene match: 12. Germline values: CDR1 MNHEY, CDR2 SVGEGT. The CDR3 loop spans 18 amino acids. DNA of the CDR3: TGTGCCAGCAGTTACTCGCTTCCCGGGGGCGGGAGGCACAATGAGCAGTTCTTC. This sequence encodes CASSYSLPGGGRHNEQFF.

The rearrangement joins TRBV5-4 to TRBJ2-5; TRBD1 aligns across 10 bases. Germline CDR1 and CDR2: SGHNT and YYREEE (reference sequence). The CDR3 has 15 amino acids. Trimming at V came to 4 bases and at J to 2 bases, leaving 5 bases not matched to a gene. The CDR3 bases are TGTGCCAGCAGCCTACGGACAGGGGGTCAAGAGACCCAGTACTTC. This codes for CASSLRTGGQETQYF.